This T cell receptor (beta chain) was recorded in a study of cytomegalovirus exposure and HLA in healthy donors listed by TCRdb under 2017. In the study overall: According to a later analysis, the 120 validation repertoires were produced on the same platform as the 680 or so repertoires of the first cohort. The aim of the study was to test whether cataloging public T cell receptors could identify signatures of past pathogen exposure. Besides the first cohort of 550 to 750 subjects, a separate validation cohort made up of 120 different subjects was used. High-throughput TCR immunosequencing, statistical association of individual TCRs with disease status, and machine learning were combined to predict cytomegalovirus infection status.

The donors belonged to the validation cohort of 90 to 150 subjects, which was separate from the roughly 680-subject first cohort. Paper-wide results and their limitations: Subsequent analysis determined that TCRs grouped into clusters in the first cohort also showed a tendency toward co-occurrence across the 120 validation repertoires, and approximately 94% of cluster scores exceeded 0. While some public TCRs were present in many individuals, most TCR sequences turned up only very rarely across donors. All 110 or so repertoires were used to score co-occurrence in the validation cohort in a later analysis, because that analysis had no HLA typing for the cohort. In the study, 150 to 200 TCR beta chains were listed as associated with cytomegalovirus. Cytomegalovirus status was reported to be diagnosed by the classifier with high specificity and sensitivity in both the original and validation cohorts. In vitro tests confirmed that a few of the cytomegalovirus-associated TCR beta chains recognize cytomegalovirus antigens. The authors suggested that the approach could potentially be extended to other disease states and immunological phenotypes.

Concerning this clone: Its antigen remains unidentified. Qualities for individual bases were not recorded, and no much larger clone is one base off.

The germline V gene (reference sequence) supplies CDR1 MNHEY and CDR2 SMNVEV. Counted from cysteine to phenylalanine, this CDR3 has 13 amino acids. The sequence is cut down to CDR3 DNA, 39 bases in frame from base 1. V and J are truncated by 0 bases and 4 bases respectively, leaving an intervening sequence of 7 bases. Libraries came from the immunoSEQ multiplex PCR assay. In the original analysis: A statistical classification framework was built for diagnosing cytomegalovirus status from the catalog of TCR beta chain sequences. TCRdb's version of the immuneACCESS table is confined to in-frame rearrangements and falls short of the full clone set. An unresolved V gene accounts for under half of the shortfall where checked; the remainder is of unknown origin. V, J and clone size were drawn from that table, and D and trimming were deduced from the DNA. The sample table shows around 300,000 clones, and approximately 85% are seen once. The top ten hold around 1% of the sample.

Recombination connected TRBV27 to TRBJ2-7; the D gene remains uncertain. This receptor was identified in a young man in good health and CMV-seronegative. The sample taken for sequencing was PBMCs. The CDR3 reads CASSLSPDYEQYF. Read as DNA, the sequence is TGTGCCAGCAGTTTATCTCCAGATTACGAGCAGTACTTC.